A single sample gave rise to the 12 T cell receptor beta chains below, sequenced in a study of cytomegalovirus exposure and HLA in healthy donors. Primers included in the PCR were 60 Vbeta and 13 Jbeta primers. The repertoire was sequenced with immunoSEQ multiplex PCR; TCRdb's copy has only in-frame clones and lacks some. The repertoire holds more than 100,000 clones, with about 10% as singletons. Specimen: PBMCs. Receptor source: a woman aged 40 to 49 in good health and CMV-seropositive.

This sequence joins TRBV29-1 and TRBJ2-5; 7 nucleotides align to TRBD1. After removal of 7 bases from V and 1 base from J, the junction contained 6 bases not matched to a gene. The CDR3 has 13 residues. The germline V gene encodes CDR1 SQVTM and CDR2 ANQGSEA. The DNA for the CDR3 is TGCAGCGGGGCCGGGACAGCCCAAGAGACCCAGTACTTC. It is translated as CSGAGTAQETQYF.

This clone was counted a few times. The chain has TRBV5-1 and TRBJ2-5; TRBD1 is a possible D gene (5 bases). Germline values: CDR1 SGHRS, CDR2 YFSETQ. The CDR3 extends over 14 amino acids. With 1 base removed from V and 2 bases from J, the gap between germline ends came to 9 bases. CDR3 in amino acids: CASSLRQGQETQYF. CDR3 DNA sequence: TGCGCCAGCAGCTTGAGGCAGGGTCAAGAGACCCAGTACTTC.

The chain joins TRBV10-3 to TRBJ2-1; TRBD2 matches 8 bases. V gave up 2 bases and J gave up 6 bases; unmatched junction bases: 6. The germline V gene encodes CDR1 ENHRY and CDR2 SYGVKD. The length of the CDR3 is 15 residues. The CDR3 sequence: CAISERLAGPNEQFF. In DNA form, the CDR3 reads TGTGCCATCAGTGAGAGGCTAGCGGGCCCCAATGAGCAGTTCTTC.

The rearrangement links TRBV7-9 to TRBJ2-7; 10 bases agree with TRBD1. Germline lookup yields CDR1 SEHNR and CDR2 FQNEAQ (reference sequence). This CDR3 region has 15 residues. Germline trimming cut 5 bases from V and 3 bases from J; bases unmatched to any gene: 7. Here the CDR3 DNA reads TGTGCCAGCAGCCAGGGACAGGGGATTTTCTACGAGCAGTACTTC. It yields the protein CASSQGQGIFYEQYF.

V usage is TRBV2 and J usage is TRBJ1-1; 10 nucleotides align to TRBD1. Germline values: CDR1 SNHLY, CDR2 FYNNEI. V lost 0 bases to trimming and J lost 7 bases; unmatched junction nucleotides: 8. This CDR3 contains 16 residues. The CDR3 region is CASSEALRGQGFEAFF. The CDR3 DNA reads as TGTGCCAGCAGTGAAGCGCTTCGGGGACAGGGGTTTGAAGCTTTCTTT.

This clone was recorded a few times. The gene calls are TRBV29-1 and TRBJ1-2; no firm D call. Trimming took off 2 bases at V and 1 base at J, with 8 bases between the two ends. Germline V gene lookup returns CDR1 SQVTM and CDR2 ANQGSEA. This CDR3 contains 13 residues. Here the CDR3 DNA reads TGCAGCGTTGAAACAGCTAATAACTATGGCTACACCTTC. Translation: CSVETANNYGYTF.

The V gene is TRBV7-9, the J gene TRBJ2-7; D possibly corresponds to TRBD1 (6 bases). The CDR3 loop spans 12 amino acids. V was shortened by 3 bases and J by 6 bases, with 9 bases between the two germline ends. The germline CDR1 and CDR2 sequences are SEHNR and FQNEAQ (reference sequence). CDR3 in DNA: TGTGCCAGCAGCTTCGACAGGACCGAGCAGTACTTC. Translated: CASSFDRTEQYF.

This clone was picked up a small number of times. This chain connects TRBV7-9 to TRBJ1-1; tentatively, D is TRBD1 (6 bases). V dropped 4 bases and J dropped 0 bases, with 9 bases sitting between them. Germline CDR1 SEHNR, CDR2 FQNEAQ (reference sequence). The CDR3 sequence is 14 residues long. The CDR3 loop is CASSWTEMNTEAFF. The CDR3, as DNA: TGTGCCAGCAGCTGGACAGAAATGAACACTGAAGCTTTCTTT. The full variable domain, with the rest looked up from reference TRBV7-9 and TRBJ1-1, is DTGVSQNPRHKITKRGQNVTFRCDPISEHNRLYWYRQTLGQGPEFLTYFQNEAQLEKSRLLSDRFSAERPKGSFSTLEIQRTEQGDSAMYLCASSWTEMNTEAFFGQGTRLTVV.

In its sample, this clone was seen a few times. This chain's CDR3 is CASSLTAGNTIYF. CDR3 nucleotide sequence: TGTGCCAGCAGCTTGACAGCTGGAAACACCATATATTTT. This chain connects TRBV7-2 to TRBJ1-3; the D gene is possibly TRBD1 (5 bases). Deletions cut 3 bases from V and 2 bases from J, with 5 bases between. Germline CDR1 reads SGHTA; CDR2 reads FQGNSA. CDR3 length: 13 amino acids.

The J gene is TRBJ2-5, the V gene TRBV7-9; 8 positions agree with TRBD2. This CDR3 is 14 amino acids long. Germline CDR1 SEHNR, CDR2 FQNEAQ (reference sequence). V trimming: 2 bases; J trimming: 3 bases; junction bases outside the gene matches: 2. CDR3 coding DNA: TGTGCCAGCAGCTTACAGACTAGCGAAGAGACCCAGTACTTC. Translated: CASSLQTSEETQYF.

This clone has only a few counts. CDR3 DNA: TGTGCCAGCAGTGAAGGGACAGGCAATCAGCCCCAGCATTTT. This translates into CASSEGTGNQPQHF. The V gene is TRBV6-1, the J gene TRBJ1-5; possible D gene TRBD1, 6 bases. Trimming pared 1 base from V and 2 bases from J, leaving 6 bases between. The CDR3 is 14 amino acids. Germline V CDR1 and CDR2: MNHNS, SASEGT.

The genes are TRBV7-2 and TRBJ2-1, with 12 bases identical to TRBD2. Germline V gene data show CDR1 as SGHTA and CDR2 as FQGNSA. This CDR3 region has 17 residues. J was trimmed by 6 bases and V by 5 bases; bases with no gene match: 11. The CDR3 spells CASSPLERLAGVNEQFF. The CDR3 DNA reads as TGTGCCAGCAGCCCACTAGAACGACTAGCGGGGGTCAATGAGCAGTTCTTC.